This paragraph covers one TCR beta chain sequence. This record comes from a study of T cell responses to AZD1222 COVID-19 vaccine. Trimming took 4 bases from V and 0 from J, leaving 16 bases between them. CDR1 is MNHEY, CDR2 SMNVEV, per germline (reference sequence). This CDR3 is built from 17 residues. The method was immunoSEQ multiplex PCR; TCRdb's version includes in-frame clones alone and lacks a portion of them. This table holds fewer than 300,000 clones, 80% to 95% found once. The V call is TRBV27, the J call TRBJ2-1; a possible D gene is TRBD1 (5 bases). The sample consisted of peripheral blood, taken on day 0 of AZD1222 vaccination. The TCR was taken from an adult in good health. CDR3 residues: CASSSPGKAISYNEQFF. The CDR3 DNA reads as TGTGCCAGCAGTTCCCCAGGGAAGGCGATCTCCTACAATGAGCAGTTCTTC.